This T cell receptor (beta chain) was captured in a study of PD-L1 blockade in urothelial cancer. The protocol was immunoSEQ multiplex PCR, while the TCRdb copy is restricted to in-frame clones and leaves out a portion. The sample holds about 51,000 clones, 85% to 90% seen once. Stated time point: pretreatment peripheral blood. The V and J ends lost 6 bases and 5 bases respectively, with 13 bases between them. From germline, CDR1 is MNHEY and CDR2 SMNVEV (reference sequence). This CDR3 comprises 13 residues. The chain links TRBV27 to TRBJ2-5; possible D gene TRBD2, 5 bases. The receptor was derived from a man between 60 and 75 years old with urothelial cancer. The sample in question was PBMCs, obtained around atezolizumab (anti-PD-L1) treatment. The CDR3: CASSRGVVETQYF. CDR3 nucleotide sequence: TGTGCCAGCAGCCGGGGTGTAGTGGAGACCCAGTACTTC.